The 26 T cell receptor beta chains below come from one sample, sequenced in a study of Graves' ophthalmopathy and Graves' hyperthyroidism. The TCR beta CDR3 regions underwent amplification from RNA transcripts. Scientists carried out first-round RT-PCR using HTBI primers and then a second-round multiplex PCR. TCRdb reprocessed the multiplex PCR reads via MiXCR and lists one record per CDR3 protein. The data show 1 million to 1.3 million distinct CDR3 sequences, about 38% seen once. The source material was peripheral blood or thyroid tissue (not recorded which). These receptors originate from an adult man with Graves' hyperthyroidism.

Details on this clonotype: The junction departs from the called germline gene at one end, perhaps through a read error. V is TRBV13 and J is TRBJ1-1, with D hard to call. Germline V gives CDR1 PRHDT, CDR2 FYEKMQ (reference sequence). This CDR3 comprises 11 residues. CDR3 bases: TGTGCCAGCAAGCGGAACATTGAAGCTTCCTTT. Translation: CASKRNIEASF.

There are many counts of this clonotype. This chain links TRBV7-2 with TRBJ1-3, with a possible D match to TRBD1 (5 bases). Germline V gene data show CDR1 as SGHTA and CDR2 as FQGNSA. The CDR3 has 15 amino acids. Between the trimmed V and J ends, which lost 5 bases and 1 base, there was a span of 12 bases. For the CDR3, the DNA is TGTGCCAGCAGCGCAAAGGGGAGGTCTGGAAACACCATATATTTT. Translated: CASSAKGRSGNTIYF.

At least ten counts were recorded for this clonotype. This chain links TRBV29-1 with TRBJ1-4; D is possibly TRBD1 (5 bases). The CDR3 extends over 13 amino acids. V lost 3 bases and J lost 5, with 10 bases in between. CDR1 SQVTM and CDR2 ANQGSEA come from the germline V gene. CDR3 region: CSVDDRQNEKLFF. The CDR3 nucleotides read TGCAGCGTTGATGACAGACAAAATGAAAAACTGTTTTTT.

This chain uses TRBV7-2 with TRBJ1-1, with TRBD1 matching over 7 bases. CDR3 size: 17 residues. Trimming took 1 base from V and 0 from J; bases not matched to a gene: 8. Germline V gene sequence: CDR1 SGHTA, CDR2 FQGNSA. CDR3 amino acids: CASSLGTTGTMNTEAFF. CDR3 nucleotides: TGTGCCAGCAGCTTAGGAACGACAGGGACGATGAACACTGAAGCTTTCTTT.

The sample holds many counts of this clonotype. V and J are TRBV6-6 and TRBJ2-2; D is uncertain. The CDR3 is 12 amino acids. Germline-derived CDR1 and CDR2 are MNHNY and SVGAGI (reference sequence). Trimming stripped 5 bases from V and 5 bases from J, with 6 bases between. CDR3 region: CASSHPTGELFF. The CDR3 DNA reads TGTGCCAGCAGTCACCCTACCGGGGAGCTGTTTTTT.

This clonotype was observed a single time. This chain connects TRBV2 to TRBJ2-2; 8 bases match TRBD1. The germline V gene has CDR1 SNHLY and CDR2 FYNNEI. The CDR3 runs to 15 residues. The V segment lost 4 bases and the J segment 8 bases; nucleotides outside the gene matches: 9. The CDR3 spells CASSGQGTGDGELFF. The CDR3 nucleotides read TGTGCCAGCAGTGGACAGGGGACAGGTGATGGGGAGCTGTTTTTT.

This clonotype was detected many times. V is TRBV7-8 and J is TRBJ1-1; D ambiguous. With 1 base removed from V and 5 bases from J, the gap between germline ends came to 5 bases. Germline V gene lookup returns CDR1 SGHVS and CDR2 FQNEAQ. The CDR3 loop spans 12 amino acids. The CDR3 DNA reads as TGTGCCAGCAGCTTAGGGGAGACTGAAGCTTTCTTT. As protein: CASSLGETEAFF.

A word on this clonotype: Likely a read error: the CDR3 ends without its conserved phenylalanine or tryptophan. The chain is built from TRBV7-9 and TRBJ2-7; D remains unclear. The CDR3 has 15 amino acids. V was shortened by 3 bases and J by 2 bases, with 14 bases between the two germline ends. In germline, CDR1 is SEHNR, CDR2 FQNEAQ (reference sequence). Here the CDR3 reads CASSFGSGGAYEQYL. The CDR3 bases are TGTGCCAGCAGCTTCGGTTCTGGCGGAGCCTACGAGCAGTACCTC.

This clonotype was picked up a small number of times. The chain employs TRBV12-3 or TRBV12-4 and TRBJ2-2; weak D call: TRBD2 (7 bases). This CDR3 is built from 15 residues. V was trimmed by 8 bases and J by 0 bases, leaving 13 bases between them. The CDR3 nucleotides read TGTGCCAGCGGAAGGGGGGGCGCGAACACCGGGGAGCTGTTTTTT. Protein product: CASGRGGANTGELFF.

The CDR3 here is CATMTVQNYNEQFF. In nucleotides, the CDR3 is TGTGCCACCATGACAGTCCAAAACTACAATGAGCAGTTCTTC. This chain uses TRBV10-3 with TRBJ2-1; D perhaps matches TRBD1 (5 bases). The CDR3 has 14 amino acids. In germline, CDR1 is ENHRY, CDR2 SYGVKD. Trimming pared 10 bases from V and 3 bases from J, leaving 16 bases between.

This clonotype was observed at least ten times. CDR3 DNA: TGCAGTGCTAGGGCTCTGCGAGAATCCTACGAGCAGTACTTC. It translates to CSARALRESYEQYF. The chain couples TRBV20-1 to TRBJ2-7; D is unresolved. The V gene lost 3 bases and the J gene lost 1 base, with 13 bases spanning the gap. The CDR3 extends over 14 amino acids. Germline V gene sequence: CDR1 DFQATT, CDR2 SNEGSKA (reference sequence).

This sequence joins TRBV20-1 and TRBJ1-5; no clear D gene. Germline V gives CDR1 DFQATT, CDR2 SNEGSKA (reference sequence). V dropped 3 bases and J dropped 5 bases, with 11 bases sitting between them. The CDR3 totals 13 residues. CDR3: CSASVRQDQPQHF. The CDR3, as DNA: TGCAGTGCTAGTGTCCGACAAGATCAGCCCCAGCATTTT.

The chain carries TRBV12-3 or TRBV12-4 and TRBJ2-5; TRBD2 matches 9 bases. The CDR3 runs to 14 residues. The V and J ends lost 5 bases and 4 bases, in that order; junction bases with no gene match: 5. The CDR3: CASSPRGGPETQYF. CDR3 in DNA: TGTGCCAGCAGTCCGCGGGGGGGCCCAGAGACCCAGTACTTC.

The J gene is TRBJ1-3, the V gene TRBV28; D gene ambiguous. The CDR3 covers 15 residues. Germline-derived CDR1 and CDR2 are MDHEN and SYDVKM. V lost 7 bases and J 0 bases, leaving 13 bases between the germline ends. This chain's CDR3 is CASTMPRPSGNTIYF. CDR3 bases: TGTGCCAGCACCATGCCTCGGCCCTCTGGAAACACCATATATTTT.

The V gene is TRBV12-3 or TRBV12-4, the J gene TRBJ1-1, with no clear D. CDR3 length equals 15 residues. V lost 4 bases to trimming and J lost 0 bases, with 12 bases between them. CDR3 protein: CASSSTGNMNTEAFF. The DNA of the CDR3 is TGTGCCAGCAGTTCTACCGGGAACATGAACACTGAAGCTTTCTTT.

As to this clonotype: This may come from a read error, since a much larger clone is one base off. The rearrangement uses TRBV19 and TRBJ2-2; 7 nucleotides match TRBD2. The CDR3 contains 14 residues. V dropped 7 bases and J dropped 2; count of bases not matched to a gene: 4. CDR1 LNHDA and CDR2 SQIVND come from the germline V gene (reference sequence). In DNA form, the CDR3 reads TGTGCCAGTACGACTAGCTATAACACCGGGGAGCTGTTTTTT. Its protein is CASTTSYNTGELFF.

The V call is TRBV19, the J call TRBJ1-1; possibly TRBD1 for D (6 bases). This CDR3 is built from 15 residues. Germline-derived CDR1 and CDR2 are LNHDA and SQIVND (reference sequence). V was cut by 4 bases and J by 1 base, with 13 bases left in between. The CDR3 sequence is CASSTSGQPNTEAFF. In DNA form, the CDR3 reads TGTGCCAGTAGTACGTCGGGACAACCGAACACTGAAGCTTTCTTT.

The table lists this clonotype with a few counts. The chain is built from TRBV12-3 or TRBV12-4 and TRBJ1-6, with D possibly matching TRBD1 (6 bases). Trimming took 5 bases from V and 4 from J, leaving 18 bases between them. The CDR3 has 17 residues. The CDR3 reads CASSENDPDSYNSPLHF. For the CDR3, the DNA is TGTGCCAGCAGTGAAAACGACCCGGACAGTTATAATTCACCCCTCCACTTT.

This clonotype was found many times. The chain joins TRBV2 to TRBJ2-7; D possibly corresponds to TRBD1 (6 bases). V lost 6 bases, J lost 2 bases, and 11 bases lay in between. Germline CDR1 reads SNHLY; CDR2 reads FYNNEI. CDR3 length: 13 residues. The CDR3 loop is CASRPGQTYEQYF. Written as DNA, the CDR3 is TGTGCCAGCAGGCCAGGACAGACCTACGAGCAGTACTTC.

In its sample, this clonotype was seen many times. The rearrangement uses TRBV15 and TRBJ2-2, with a weak D call TRBD1 (5 bases). V was shortened by 1 base and J by 0 bases, with 6 bases between the two germline ends. This CDR3 comprises 15 residues. Germline lookup yields CDR1 LNHNV and CDR2 YYDKDF (reference sequence). The CDR3 coding sequence is TGTGCCACCAGCAGAGCAGGGACGAACACCGGGGAGCTGTTTTTT. Its translation: CATSRAGTNTGELFF.

This clonotype was detected only once. This sequence joins TRBV20-1 and TRBJ1-5; TRBD1 might be the D (5 bases). The CDR3 is made up of 12 amino acids. V lost 7 bases and J 1 base, leaving 8 bases between the germline ends. Germline V CDR1 and CDR2: DFQATT, SNEGSKA (reference sequence). CDR3 region: CSEDSSNQPQHF. CDR3 sequence (DNA): TGCAGTGAAGACAGCAGCAATCAGCCCCAGCATTTT.

This clonotype was seen just once. This rearrangement joins TRBV29-1 to TRBJ2-7, with 10 positions matching TRBD2. The CDR3 is 15 amino acids. The ends lost 8 bases at V and 2 bases at J; junction bases unmatched: 12. Germline-derived CDR1 and CDR2 are SQVTM and ANQGSEA. The CDR3 loop is CSLRLAGGGTYEQYF. The DNA for the CDR3 is TGCAGCTTGCGACTAGCGGGTGGCGGTACCTACGAGCAGTACTTC.

This clonotype came up many times. The chain recombines TRBV7-2 with TRBJ1-6, with D unresolved. The germline V gene has CDR1 SGHTA and CDR2 FQGNSA. The CDR3 runs 14 residues. V lost 5 bases, J lost 9 bases, and 14 bases lay in between. The CDR3, as DNA: TGTGCCAGCAGCCGGACGGGGAACTTTTCACCCCTCCACTTT. Protein sequence: CASSRTGNFSPLHF.

Notes on this clonotype: One junction end disagrees with the germline gene, perhaps due to a read error. The chain links TRBV15 to TRBJ1-4; no definite D call. The length of the CDR3 is 16 residues. The germline V gene encodes CDR1 LNHNV and CDR2 YYDKDF (reference sequence). CDR3 region: CATSRDMATPNGKLFF. For the CDR3, the DNA is TGTGCCACCAGCAGAGATATGGCCACACCAAATGGAAAACTGTTTTTT. The whole variable domain, remainder taken from reference TRBV15 and TRBJ1-4, is DAMVIQNPRYQVTQFGKPVTLSCSQTLNHNVMYWYQQKSSQAPKLLFHYYDKDFNNEADTPDNFQSRRPNTSFCFLDIRSPGLGDTAMYLCATSRDMATPNGKLFFGSGTQLSVL.

V and J are TRBV29-1 and TRBJ2-5, with D tentatively TRBD2 (6 bases). This CDR3 is 10 amino acids long. Germline-derived CDR1 and CDR2 are SQVTM and ANQGSEA. DNA for the CDR3: TGCAGTTTGGGGGAGGCGACCCAGTACTTC. Amino acid sequence: CSLGEATQYF.

This clonotype was seen at least ten times. V usage is TRBV2 and J usage is TRBJ1-5, with 7 bases aligning to TRBD1. Per germline, CDR1 SNHLY and CDR2 FYNNEI. The V and J ends lost 6 bases and 3 bases, in that order; junction bases with no gene match: 8. The CDR3 totals 15 residues. Here the CDR3 DNA reads TGTGCCAGCAGCCCATCGGGACAGCCCAATCAGCCCCAGCATTTT. Its protein is CASSPSGQPNQPQHF.